This T cell receptor (beta chain) is from a study of blood T cell repertoires in COVID-19. The V gene's germline CDR1 is SNHLY and CDR2 FYNNEI. The CDR3 spans 14 residues. The ends lost 4 bases at V and 6 bases at J; junction bases unmatched: 3. TCRdb's copy holds only in-frame clones and misses some; the assay was immunoSEQ multiplex PCR. Of approximately 78,000 clones listed, approximately 90% are singletons. This clone appeared once. Sequencing was done on a sample of peripheral blood. V and J are TRBV2 and TRBJ2-2; 9 nucleotides agree with TRBD1. The TCR sequence derives from a middle-aged man with COVID-19, enrolled during active disease. Written as DNA, the CDR3 is TGTGCCAGCAGTGGGGACAGGGTCTCCGGGGAGCTGTTTTTT. This codes for CASSGDRVSGELFF.